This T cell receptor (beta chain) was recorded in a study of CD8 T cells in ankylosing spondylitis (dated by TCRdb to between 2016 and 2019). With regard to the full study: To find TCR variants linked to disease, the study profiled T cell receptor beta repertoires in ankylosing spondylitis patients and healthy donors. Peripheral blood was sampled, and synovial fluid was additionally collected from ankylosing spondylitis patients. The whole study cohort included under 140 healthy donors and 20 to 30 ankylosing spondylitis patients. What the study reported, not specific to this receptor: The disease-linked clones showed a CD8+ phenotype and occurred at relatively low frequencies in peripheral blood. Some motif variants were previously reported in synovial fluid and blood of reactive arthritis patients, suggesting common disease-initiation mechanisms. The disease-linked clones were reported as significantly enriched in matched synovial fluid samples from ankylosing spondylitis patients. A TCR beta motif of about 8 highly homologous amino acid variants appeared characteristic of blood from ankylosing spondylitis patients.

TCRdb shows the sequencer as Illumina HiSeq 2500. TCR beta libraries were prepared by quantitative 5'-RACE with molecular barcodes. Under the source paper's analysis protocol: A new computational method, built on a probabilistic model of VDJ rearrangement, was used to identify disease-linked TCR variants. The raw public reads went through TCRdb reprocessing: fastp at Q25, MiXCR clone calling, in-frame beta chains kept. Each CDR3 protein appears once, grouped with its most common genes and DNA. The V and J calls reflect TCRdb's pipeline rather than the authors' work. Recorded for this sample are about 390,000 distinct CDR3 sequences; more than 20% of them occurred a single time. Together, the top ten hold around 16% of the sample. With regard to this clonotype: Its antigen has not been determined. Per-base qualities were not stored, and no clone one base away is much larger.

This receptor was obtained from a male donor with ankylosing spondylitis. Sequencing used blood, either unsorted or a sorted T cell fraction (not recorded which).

CDR3 reads: CASSFRQGAGNEQFF. Here is the DNA: TGTGCCAGCAGTTTCCGCCAGGGGGCGGGTAATGAGCAGTTCTTC. Recombination joined TRBV12-3 or TRBV12-4 with TRBJ2-1; TRBD1 aligns with 8 central bases. Trimming accounts for 3 bases at V and 7 bases at J, while the number of junction bases matched to no gene is 8. Including cysteine and phenylalanine, the CDR3 has 15 amino acids. Left in the record is the CDR3 DNA by itself, 45 bases read in frame from the first base.